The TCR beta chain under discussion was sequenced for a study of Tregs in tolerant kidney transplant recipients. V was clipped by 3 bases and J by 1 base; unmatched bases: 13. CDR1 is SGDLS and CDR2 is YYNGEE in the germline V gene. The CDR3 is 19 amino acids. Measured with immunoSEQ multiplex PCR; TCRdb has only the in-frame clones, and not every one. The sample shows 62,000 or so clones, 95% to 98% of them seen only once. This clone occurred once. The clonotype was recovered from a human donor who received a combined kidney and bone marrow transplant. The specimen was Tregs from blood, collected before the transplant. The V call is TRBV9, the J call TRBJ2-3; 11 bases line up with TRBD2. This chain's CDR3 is CASSAEGLAVSRGTDTQYF. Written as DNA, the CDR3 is TGTGCCAGCAGCGCAGAGGGACTAGCGGTATCCAGAGGCACAGATACGCAGTATTTT.